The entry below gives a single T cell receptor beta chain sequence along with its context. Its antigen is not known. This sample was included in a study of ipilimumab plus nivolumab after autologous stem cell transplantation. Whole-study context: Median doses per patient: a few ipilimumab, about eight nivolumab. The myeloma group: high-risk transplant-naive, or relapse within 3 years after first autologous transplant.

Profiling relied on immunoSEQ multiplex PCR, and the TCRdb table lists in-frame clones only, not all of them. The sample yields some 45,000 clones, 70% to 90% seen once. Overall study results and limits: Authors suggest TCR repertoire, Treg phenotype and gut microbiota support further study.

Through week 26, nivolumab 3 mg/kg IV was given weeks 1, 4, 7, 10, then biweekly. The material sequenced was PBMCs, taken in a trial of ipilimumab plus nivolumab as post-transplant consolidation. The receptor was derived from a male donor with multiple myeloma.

CDR3 protein: CASSLALGLGTDTQYF. CDR3 coding DNA: TGTGCCAGCAGCTTAGCCCTGGGACTAGGAACAGATACGCAGTATTTT. The rearrangement uses TRBV11-3 and TRBJ2-3; 8 nucleotides line up with TRBD2. This CDR3 contains 16 residues. V shed 1 base, J shed 3 bases, and the junction held 6 bases outside the gene matches. Germline lookup yields CDR1 SGHNT and CDR2 YENEEA.